This T cell receptor beta chain originates from a study of cytomegalovirus exposure and HLA in healthy donors. TCRdb's copy holds only in-frame clones and misses some; the assay was immunoSEQ multiplex PCR. The sample has some 130,000 clones; 85% to 90% are singletons. Germline CDR1 LNHDA, CDR2 SQIVND (reference sequence). The CDR3 runs to 17 residues. The V end was cut by 0 bases, the J end by 3 bases, with 17 bases between. Material: PBMCs. The rearrangement joins TRBV19 to TRBJ1-2; no firm D call. This sequence was found in a woman aged 18-35 years in good health and CMV-seronegative. The CDR3 DNA reads TGTGCCAGTAGTATAGACACTAGGTTACTCGGAGACTATGGCTACACCTTC. Translating gives CASSIDTRLLGDYGYTF.